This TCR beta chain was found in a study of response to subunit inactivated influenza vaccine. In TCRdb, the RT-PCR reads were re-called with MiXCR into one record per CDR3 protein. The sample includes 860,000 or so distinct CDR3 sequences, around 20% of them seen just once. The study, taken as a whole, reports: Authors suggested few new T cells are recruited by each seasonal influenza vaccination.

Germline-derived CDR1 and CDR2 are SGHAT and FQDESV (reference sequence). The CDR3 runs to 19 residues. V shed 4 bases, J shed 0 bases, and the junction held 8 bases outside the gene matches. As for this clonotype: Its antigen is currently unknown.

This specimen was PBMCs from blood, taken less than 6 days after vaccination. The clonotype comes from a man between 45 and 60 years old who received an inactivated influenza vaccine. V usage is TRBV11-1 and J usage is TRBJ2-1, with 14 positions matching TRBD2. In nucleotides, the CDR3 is TGTGCCAGCAGCTCGACTAGCGGGGGGGCGACTACCTCCTACAATGAGCAGTTCTTC. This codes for CASSSTSGGATTSYNEQFF.